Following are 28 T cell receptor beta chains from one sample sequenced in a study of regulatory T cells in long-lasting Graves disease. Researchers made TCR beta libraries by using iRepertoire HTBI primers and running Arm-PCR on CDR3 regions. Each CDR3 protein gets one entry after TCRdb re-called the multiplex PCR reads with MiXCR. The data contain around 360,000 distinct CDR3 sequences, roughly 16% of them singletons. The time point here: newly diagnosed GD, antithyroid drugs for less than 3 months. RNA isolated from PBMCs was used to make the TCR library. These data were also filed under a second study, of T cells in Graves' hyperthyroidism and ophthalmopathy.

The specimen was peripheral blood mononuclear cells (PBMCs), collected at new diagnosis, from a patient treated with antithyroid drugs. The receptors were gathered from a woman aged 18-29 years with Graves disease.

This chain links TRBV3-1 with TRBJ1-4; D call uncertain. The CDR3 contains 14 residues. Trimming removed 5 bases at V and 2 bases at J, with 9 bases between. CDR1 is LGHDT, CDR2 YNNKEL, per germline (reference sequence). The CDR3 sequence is CASSAISTNEKLFF. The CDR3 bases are TGTGCCAGCAGCGCTATATCTACTAATGAAAAACTGTTTTTT.

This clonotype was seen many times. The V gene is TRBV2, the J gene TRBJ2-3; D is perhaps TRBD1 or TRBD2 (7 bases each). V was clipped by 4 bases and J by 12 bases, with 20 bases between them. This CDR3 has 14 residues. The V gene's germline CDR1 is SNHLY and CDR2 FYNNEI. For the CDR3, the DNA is TGTGCCAGCAGTGCGTCCCAGGGGGGGGGCCTTCAGTATTTT. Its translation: CASSASQGGGLQYF.

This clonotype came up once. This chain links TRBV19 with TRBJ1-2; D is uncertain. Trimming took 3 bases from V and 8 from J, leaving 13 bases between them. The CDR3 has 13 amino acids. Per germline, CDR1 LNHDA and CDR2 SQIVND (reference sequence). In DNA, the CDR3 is TGTGCCAGTAGTATCCACGGATCAGGAGGCTACACCTTC. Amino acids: CASSIHGSGGYTF.

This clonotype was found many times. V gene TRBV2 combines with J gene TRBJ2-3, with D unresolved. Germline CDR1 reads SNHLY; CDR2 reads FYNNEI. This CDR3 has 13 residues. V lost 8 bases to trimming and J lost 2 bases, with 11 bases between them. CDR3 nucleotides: TGTGCCAGCTACAACCCGAACACAGATACGCAGTATTTT. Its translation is CASYNPNTDTQYF.

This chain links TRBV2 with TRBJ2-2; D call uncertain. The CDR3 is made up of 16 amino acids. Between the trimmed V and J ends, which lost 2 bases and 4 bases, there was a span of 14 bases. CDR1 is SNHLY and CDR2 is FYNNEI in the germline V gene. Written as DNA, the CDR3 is TGTGCCAGCAGTGAATGGGATTGGGGTGGCACCGGGGAGCTGTTTTTT. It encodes CASSEWDWGGTGELFF.

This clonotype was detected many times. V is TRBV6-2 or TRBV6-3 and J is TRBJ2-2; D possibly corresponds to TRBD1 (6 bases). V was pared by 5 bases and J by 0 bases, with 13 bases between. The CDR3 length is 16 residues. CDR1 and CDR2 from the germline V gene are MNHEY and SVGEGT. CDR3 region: CASSGSDSPNTGELFF. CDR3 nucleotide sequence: TGTGCCAGCAGTGGCTCGGACAGTCCGAACACCGGGGAGCTGTTTTTT.

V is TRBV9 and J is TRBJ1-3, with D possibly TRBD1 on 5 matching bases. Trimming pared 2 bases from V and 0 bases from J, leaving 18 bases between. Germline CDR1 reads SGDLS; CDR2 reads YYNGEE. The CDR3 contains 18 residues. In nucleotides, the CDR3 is TGTGCCAGCAGCGTGAACCCCGGGACGTCAATCTCTGGAAACACCATATATTTT. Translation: CASSVNPGTSISGNTIYF. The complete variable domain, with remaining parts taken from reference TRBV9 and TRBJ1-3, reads DSGVTQTPKHLITATGQRVTLRCSPRSGDLSVYWYQQSLDQGLQFLIQYYNGEERAKGNILERFSAQQFPDLHSELNLSSLELGDSALYFCASSVNPGTSISGNTIYFGEGSWLTVV.

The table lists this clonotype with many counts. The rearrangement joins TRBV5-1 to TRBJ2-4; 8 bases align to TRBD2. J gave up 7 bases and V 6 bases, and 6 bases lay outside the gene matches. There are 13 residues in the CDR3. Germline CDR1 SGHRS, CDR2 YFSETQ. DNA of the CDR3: TGCGCCAGCAAACGGGAGGGTTCGAACATTCAGTACTTC. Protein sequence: CASKREGSNIQYF.

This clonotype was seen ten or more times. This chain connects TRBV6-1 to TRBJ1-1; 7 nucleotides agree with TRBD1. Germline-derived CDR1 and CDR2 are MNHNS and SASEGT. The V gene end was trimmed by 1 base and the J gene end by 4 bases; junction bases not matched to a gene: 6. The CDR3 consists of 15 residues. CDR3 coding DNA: TGTGCCAGCAGTGAAGAGGGGGCCGGGAGCACTGAAGCTTTCTTT. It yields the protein CASSEEGAGSTEAFF.

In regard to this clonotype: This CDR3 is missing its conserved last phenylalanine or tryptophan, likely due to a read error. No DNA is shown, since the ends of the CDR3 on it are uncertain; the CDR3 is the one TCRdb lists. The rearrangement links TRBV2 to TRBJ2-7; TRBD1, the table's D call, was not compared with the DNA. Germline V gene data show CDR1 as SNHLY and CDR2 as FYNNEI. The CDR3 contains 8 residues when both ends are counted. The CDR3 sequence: CARSLGAG.

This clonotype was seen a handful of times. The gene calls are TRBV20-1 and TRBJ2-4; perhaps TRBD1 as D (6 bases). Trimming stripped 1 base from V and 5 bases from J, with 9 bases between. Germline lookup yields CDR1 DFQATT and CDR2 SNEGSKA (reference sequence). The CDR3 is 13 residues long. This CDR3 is CSARGDTENIQYF. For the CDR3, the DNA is TGCAGTGCTAGAGGGGACACCGAAAACATTCAGTACTTC.

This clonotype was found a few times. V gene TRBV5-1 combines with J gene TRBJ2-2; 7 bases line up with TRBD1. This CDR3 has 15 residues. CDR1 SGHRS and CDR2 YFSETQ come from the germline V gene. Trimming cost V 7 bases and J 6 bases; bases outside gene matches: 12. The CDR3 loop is CASVSTQGVPGELFF. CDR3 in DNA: TGCGCCAGCGTATCGACGCAGGGGGTACCCGGGGAGCTGTTTTTT.

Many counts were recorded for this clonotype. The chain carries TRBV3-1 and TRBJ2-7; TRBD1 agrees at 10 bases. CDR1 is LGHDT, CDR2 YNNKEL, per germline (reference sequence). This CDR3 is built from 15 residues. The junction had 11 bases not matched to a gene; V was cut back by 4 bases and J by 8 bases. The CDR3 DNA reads TGTGCCAGCAGCCCACCGGGACAGGGGAGCGATAAGCAGTACTTC. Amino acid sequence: CASSPPGQGSDKQYF.

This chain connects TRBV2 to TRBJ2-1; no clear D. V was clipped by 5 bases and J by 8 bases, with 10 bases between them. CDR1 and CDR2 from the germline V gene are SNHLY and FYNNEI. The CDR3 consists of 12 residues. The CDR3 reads CASSSGSHEQFF. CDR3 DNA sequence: TGTGCCAGCAGTTCAGGCTCCCATGAGCAGTTCTTC.

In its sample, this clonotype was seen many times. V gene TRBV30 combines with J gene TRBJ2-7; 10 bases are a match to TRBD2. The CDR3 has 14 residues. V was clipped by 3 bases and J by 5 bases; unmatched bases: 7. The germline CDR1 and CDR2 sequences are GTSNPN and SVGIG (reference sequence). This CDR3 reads CAWRASGRYNEQYF. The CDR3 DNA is TGTGCCTGGAGGGCTAGCGGGAGATATAACGAGCAGTACTTC.

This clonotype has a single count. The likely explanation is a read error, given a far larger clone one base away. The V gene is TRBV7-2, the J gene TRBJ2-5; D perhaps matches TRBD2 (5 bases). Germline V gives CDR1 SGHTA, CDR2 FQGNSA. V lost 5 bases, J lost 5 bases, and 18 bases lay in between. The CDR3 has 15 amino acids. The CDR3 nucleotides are TGTGCCAGCAGCCTCCCGGCTAGCCTTGGTGAGACCCAGTACTTC. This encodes CASSLPASLGETQYF.

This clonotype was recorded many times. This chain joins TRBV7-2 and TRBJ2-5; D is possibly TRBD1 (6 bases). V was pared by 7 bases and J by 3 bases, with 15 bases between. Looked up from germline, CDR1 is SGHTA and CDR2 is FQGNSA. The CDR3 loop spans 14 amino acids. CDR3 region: CASTIQGTKETQYF. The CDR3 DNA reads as TGTGCCAGCACCATCCAGGGGACCAAAGAGACCCAGTACTTC.

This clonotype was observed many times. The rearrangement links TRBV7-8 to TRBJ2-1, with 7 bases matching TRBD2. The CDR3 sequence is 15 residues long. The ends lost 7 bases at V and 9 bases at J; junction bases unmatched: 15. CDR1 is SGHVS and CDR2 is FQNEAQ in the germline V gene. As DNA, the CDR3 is TGTGCCAGCATCGCCGGGACTATCCCTTTGGGTGAGCAGTTCTTC. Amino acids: CASIAGTIPLGEQFF. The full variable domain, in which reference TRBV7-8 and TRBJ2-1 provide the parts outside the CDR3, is GAGVSQSPRYKVAKRGQDVALRCDPISGHVSLFWYQQALGQGPEFLTYFQNEAQLDKSGLPSDRFFAERPEGSVSTLKIQRTQQEDSAVYLCASIAGTIPLGEQFFGPGTRLTVL.

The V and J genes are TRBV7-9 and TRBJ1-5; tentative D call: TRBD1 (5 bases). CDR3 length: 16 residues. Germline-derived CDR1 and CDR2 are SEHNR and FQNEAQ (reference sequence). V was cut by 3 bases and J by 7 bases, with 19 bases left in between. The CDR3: CASSLFGGGVGQPQHF. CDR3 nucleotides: TGTGCCAGCAGCTTGTTCGGTGGGGGGGTGGGACAGCCCCAGCATTTT.

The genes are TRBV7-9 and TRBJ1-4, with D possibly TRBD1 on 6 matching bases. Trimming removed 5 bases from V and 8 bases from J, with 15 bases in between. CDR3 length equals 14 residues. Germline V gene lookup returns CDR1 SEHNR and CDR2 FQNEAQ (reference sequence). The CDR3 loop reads CASSPTGSGEKLFF. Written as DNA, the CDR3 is TGTGCCAGCAGCCCAACAGGGTCCGGAGAAAAACTGTTTTTT.

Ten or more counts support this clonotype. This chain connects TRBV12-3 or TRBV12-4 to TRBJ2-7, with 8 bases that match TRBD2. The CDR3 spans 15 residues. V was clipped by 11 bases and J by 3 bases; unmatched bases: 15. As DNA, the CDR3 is TGTGCCTCGACGTTGAAAGGGACTAGACGCTACGAGCAGTACTTC. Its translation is CASTLKGTRRYEQYF.

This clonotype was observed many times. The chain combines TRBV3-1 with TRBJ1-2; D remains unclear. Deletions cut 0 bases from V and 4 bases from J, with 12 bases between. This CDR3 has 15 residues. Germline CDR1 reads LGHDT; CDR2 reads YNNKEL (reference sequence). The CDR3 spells CASSQDPGAFYGYTF. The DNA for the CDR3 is TGTGCCAGCAGCCAAGACCCCGGAGCATTCTATGGCTACACCTTC.

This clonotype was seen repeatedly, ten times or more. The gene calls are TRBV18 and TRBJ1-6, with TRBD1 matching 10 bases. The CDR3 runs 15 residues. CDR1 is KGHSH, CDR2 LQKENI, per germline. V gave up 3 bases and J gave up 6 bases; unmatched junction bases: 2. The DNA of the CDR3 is TGTGCCAGCTCACCGGGGACAGGGGTTAATTCACCCCTCCACTTT. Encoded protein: CASSPGTGVNSPLHF.

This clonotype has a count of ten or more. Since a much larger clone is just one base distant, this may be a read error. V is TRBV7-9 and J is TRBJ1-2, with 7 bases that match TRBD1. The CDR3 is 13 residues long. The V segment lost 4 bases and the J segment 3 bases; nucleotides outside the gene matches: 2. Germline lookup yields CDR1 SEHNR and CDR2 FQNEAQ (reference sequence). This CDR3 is CASSSGQYYGYTF. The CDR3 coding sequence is TGTGCCAGCAGCTCGGGACAGTACTATGGCTACACCTTC.

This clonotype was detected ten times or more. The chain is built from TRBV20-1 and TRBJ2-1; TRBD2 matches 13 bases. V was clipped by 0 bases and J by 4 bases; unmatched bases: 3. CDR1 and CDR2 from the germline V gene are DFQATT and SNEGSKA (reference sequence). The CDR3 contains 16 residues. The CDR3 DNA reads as TGCAGTGCTAGAGACCGGGGACTAGCGGGATACAATGAGCAGTTCTTC. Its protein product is CSARDRGLAGYNEQFF.

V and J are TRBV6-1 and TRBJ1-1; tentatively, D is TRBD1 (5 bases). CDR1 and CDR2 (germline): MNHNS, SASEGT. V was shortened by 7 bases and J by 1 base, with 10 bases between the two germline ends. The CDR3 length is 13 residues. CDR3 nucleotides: TGTGCCAGCATAGAACAGGCGAACACTGAAGCTTTCTTT. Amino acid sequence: CASIEQANTEAFF.

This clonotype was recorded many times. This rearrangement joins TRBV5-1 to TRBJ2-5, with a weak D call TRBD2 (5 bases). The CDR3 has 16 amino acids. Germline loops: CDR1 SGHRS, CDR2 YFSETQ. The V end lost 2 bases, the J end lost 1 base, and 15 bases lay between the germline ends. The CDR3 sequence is CASSFQRGTVQETQYF. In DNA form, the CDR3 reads TGCGCCAGCAGCTTTCAACGGGGAACGGTCCAAGAGACCCAGTACTTC.

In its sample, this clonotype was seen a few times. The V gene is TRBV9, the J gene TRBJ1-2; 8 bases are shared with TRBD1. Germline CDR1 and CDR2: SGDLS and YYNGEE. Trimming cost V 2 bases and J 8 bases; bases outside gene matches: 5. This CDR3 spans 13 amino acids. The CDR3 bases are TGTGCCAGCAGCGTCGGACAGGGTTCGGGCTACACCTTC. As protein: CASSVGQGSGYTF.